These 10 T cell receptor beta chains were sequenced from one sample in a study of cytomegalovirus exposure and HLA in healthy donors. Primers included in the PCR were 60 Vbeta and 13 Jbeta primers. Profiled with immunoSEQ multiplex PCR; TCRdb holds only in-frame clones, not every one. The table has over 150,000 clones, 70% to 90% seen once. Input material: PBMCs. These TCRs come from a man aged 25 to 40 in good health and CMV-seropositive.

The J gene is TRBJ2-5, the V gene TRBV9; 7 bases are shared with TRBD2. Germline values: CDR1 SGDLS, CDR2 YYNGEE. This CDR3 contains 15 residues. V gave up 0 bases and J gave up 4 bases; unmatched junction bases: 6. The CDR3 bases are TGTGCCAGCAGCGTAGAGTCCCTAGCGGTAGAGACCCAGTACTTC. This translates into CASSVESLAVETQYF.

V and J are TRBV10-3 and TRBJ2-2; 8 bases align to TRBD2. In germline, CDR1 is ENHRY, CDR2 SYGVKD. This CDR3 spans 15 amino acids. With V trimmed by 3 bases and J by 0 bases, 0 bases remained unmatched. Here the CDR3 reads CAISDGRANTGELFF. DNA for the CDR3: TGTGCCATCAGTGACGGGAGGGCGAACACCGGGGAGCTGTTTTTT.

This clone was found a few times. V usage is TRBV27 and J usage is TRBJ2-1; the D gene is possibly TRBD2 (7 bases). V shed 4 bases and J shed 7 bases, with 20 bases lying between them. Germline loops: CDR1 MNHEY, CDR2 SMNVEV (reference sequence). The CDR3 consists of 16 residues. In DNA, the CDR3 is TGTGCCAGCAGTTCCCTGGGGGGGGCGACGGGGAATGAGCAGTTCTTC. It codes for CASSSLGGATGNEQFF.

The chain carries TRBV19 and TRBJ2-1; D might be TRBD2 (6 bases). V dropped 4 bases and J dropped 8 bases, with 9 bases sitting between them. The CDR3 loop spans 12 amino acids. Germline CDR1 is LNHDA and CDR2 is SQIVND (reference sequence). In DNA, the CDR3 is TGTGCCAGTAGTAATCGGGACTATGAGCAGTTCTTC. Its protein is CASSNRDYEQFF.

V and J are TRBV7-2 and TRBJ2-3; TRBD2 is a possible D gene (6 bases). Germline assignment: CDR1 SGHTA and CDR2 FQGNSA. The CDR3 contains 15 residues. V lost 0 bases, J lost 10 bases, and 17 bases lay in between. This chain's CDR3 is CASSLAVTGGISQYF. For the CDR3, the DNA is TGTGCCAGCAGCTTAGCGGTCACTGGAGGGATATCGCAGTATTTT.

The chain joins TRBV7-8 to TRBJ1-1; maybe TRBD1 (5 bases). V was cut by 6 bases and J by 1 base, with 15 bases left in between. The CDR3 extends over 15 amino acids. The germline CDR1 and CDR2 sequences are SGHVS and FQNEAQ. The CDR3 DNA reads as TGTGCCAGCAGTTTACTAGGGGCTTCGAACACTGAAGCTTTCTTT. This encodes CASSLLGASNTEAFF.

This clone was seen just once. The V and J genes are TRBV14 and TRBJ2-2; 11 nucleotides match TRBD2. CDR3 length: 17 residues. J lost 0 bases, V lost 4 bases, and 4 bases had no gene match. The germline gives CDR1 SGHDN, CDR2 FVKESK. CDR3 bases: TGTGCCAGCAGCCGGGGACTAGCGGATACGAACACCGGGGAGCTGTTTTTT. It is translated as CASSRGLADTNTGELFF.

The V and J genes are TRBV2 and TRBJ1-5, with 8 bases that match TRBD1. Trimming removed 6 bases from V and 9 bases from J; junction bases left unmatched: 7. There are 13 residues in the CDR3. Germline lookup yields CDR1 SNHLY and CDR2 FYNNEI. This CDR3 reads CASSQGARGPQHF. In DNA, the CDR3 is TGTGCCAGCAGCCAGGGGGCCCGGGGGCCCCAGCATTTT.

This clone was seen a handful of times. This chain links TRBV6-6 with TRBJ2-1, with D maybe TRBD2 (6 bases). This CDR3 contains 14 residues. V was cut by 7 bases and J by 1 base, with 11 bases left in between. Germline CDR1 reads MNHNY; CDR2 reads SVGAGI (reference sequence). Here the CDR3 DNA reads TGTGCCAGCACAGCCGGGAGTTCCTACAATGAGCAGTTCTTC. The encoded protein is CASTAGSSYNEQFF.

This clone came up once. The chain links TRBV5-1 to TRBJ2-4; 10 positions match TRBD1. Trimming at V came to 0 bases and at J to 4 bases, leaving 4 bases not matched to a gene. From germline, CDR1 is SGHRS and CDR2 YFSETQ. This CDR3 region has 16 residues. The CDR3 DNA reads as TGCGCCAGCAGCTTGGCGGGGACAGGGGCAAAAAACATTCAGTACTTC. It specifies CASSLAGTGAKNIQYF.